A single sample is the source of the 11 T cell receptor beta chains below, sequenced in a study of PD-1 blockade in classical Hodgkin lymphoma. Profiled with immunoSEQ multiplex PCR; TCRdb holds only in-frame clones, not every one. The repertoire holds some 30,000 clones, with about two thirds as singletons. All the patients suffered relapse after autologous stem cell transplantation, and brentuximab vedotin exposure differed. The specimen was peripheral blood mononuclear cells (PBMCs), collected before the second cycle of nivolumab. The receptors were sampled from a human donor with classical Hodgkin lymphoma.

CDR3 bases: TGCGCCAGCAGCCAAGATCTAAGGGAAATGAACACTGAAGCTTTCTTT. Amino acid sequence: CASSQDLREMNTEAFF. The V and J genes are TRBV4-3 and TRBJ1-1; D unresolved. The CDR3 is made up of 16 amino acids. The germline gives CDR1 LGHNA, CDR2 YSLEER. Trimming removed 0 bases from V and 0 bases from J, with 11 bases in between.

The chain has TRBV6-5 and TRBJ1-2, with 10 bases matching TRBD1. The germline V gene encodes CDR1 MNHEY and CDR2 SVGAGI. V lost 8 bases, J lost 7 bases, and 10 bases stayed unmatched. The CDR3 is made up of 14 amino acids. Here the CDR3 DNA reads TGTGCCAGCCAAACGGACAGGGGGGTAGGTGGCTACACCTTC. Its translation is CASQTDRGVGGYTF.

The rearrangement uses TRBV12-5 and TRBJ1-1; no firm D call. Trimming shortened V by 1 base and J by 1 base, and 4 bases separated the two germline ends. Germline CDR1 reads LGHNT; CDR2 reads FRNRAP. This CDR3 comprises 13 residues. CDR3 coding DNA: TGTGCTAGTGGTTTGGAAGAGAACACTGAAGCTTTCTTT. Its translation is CASGLEENTEAFF. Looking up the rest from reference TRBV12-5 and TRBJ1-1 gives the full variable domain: DARVTQTPRHKVTEMGQEVTMRCQPILGHNTVFWYRQTMMQGLELLAYFRNRAPLDDSGMPKDRFSAEMPDATLATLKIQPSEPRDSAVYFCASGLEENTEAFFGQGTRLTVV.

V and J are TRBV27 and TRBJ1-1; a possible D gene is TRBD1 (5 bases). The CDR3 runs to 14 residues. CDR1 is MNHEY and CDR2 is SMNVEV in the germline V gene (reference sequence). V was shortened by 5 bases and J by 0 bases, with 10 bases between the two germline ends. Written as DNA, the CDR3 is TGTGCCAGCAGTCCCGGGACCATGAACACTGAAGCTTTCTTT. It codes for CASSPGTMNTEAFF.

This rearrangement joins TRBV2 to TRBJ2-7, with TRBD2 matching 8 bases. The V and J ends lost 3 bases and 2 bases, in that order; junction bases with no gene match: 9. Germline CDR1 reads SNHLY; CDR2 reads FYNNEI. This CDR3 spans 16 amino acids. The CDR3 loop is CASSDSERGTTYEQYF. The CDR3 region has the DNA TGTGCCAGCAGTGATTCGGAGCGGGGGACGACCTACGAGCAGTACTTC.

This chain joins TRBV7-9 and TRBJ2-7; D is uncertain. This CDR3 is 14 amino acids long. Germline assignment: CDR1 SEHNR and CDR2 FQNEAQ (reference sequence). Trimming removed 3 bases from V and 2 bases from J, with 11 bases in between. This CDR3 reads CASSFDGLPYEQYF. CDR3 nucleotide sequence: TGTGCCAGCAGCTTCGACGGGCTCCCCTACGAGCAGTACTTC.

CDR3 amino acids: CASSWDPGNTIYF. The CDR3 DNA reads as TGTGCCAGCAGCTGGGATCCTGGAAACACCATATATTTT. The rearrangement joins TRBV4-2 to TRBJ1-3; D not certain. Germline V CDR1 and CDR2: LGHNA, YNFKEQ. Trimming took 5 bases from V and 2 from J, leaving 7 bases between them. The CDR3 is 13 residues long.

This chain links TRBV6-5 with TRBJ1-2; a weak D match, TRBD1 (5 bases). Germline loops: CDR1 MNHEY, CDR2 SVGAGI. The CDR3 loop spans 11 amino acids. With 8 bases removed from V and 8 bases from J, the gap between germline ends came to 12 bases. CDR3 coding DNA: TGTGCCAGCGGGGCATATTTGGGCTACACCTTC. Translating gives CASGAYLGYTF.

The CDR3 loop reads CASSSGPGLYYEQYF. CDR3 DNA: TGTGCCAGCAGCTCCGGACCGGGACTCTACTACGAGCAGTACTTC. This rearrangement joins TRBV5-4 to TRBJ2-7; D may be TRBD2 (6 bases). From germline, CDR1 is SGHNT and CDR2 YYREEE (reference sequence). Trimming stripped 3 bases from V and 3 bases from J, with 16 bases between. The CDR3 spans 15 residues.

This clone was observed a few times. The CDR3, as DNA: TGTGCCAGCAGTTACACAGGGGTTGGGAGCAATCAGCCCCAGCATTTT. Translating gives CASSYTGVGSNQPQHF. This chain links TRBV6-6 with TRBJ1-5; 7 nucleotides agree with TRBD1. CDR3 size: 16 residues. After removal of 2 bases from V and 1 base from J, the junction contained 5 bases not matched to a gene. In germline, CDR1 is MNHNY, CDR2 SVGAGI (reference sequence).

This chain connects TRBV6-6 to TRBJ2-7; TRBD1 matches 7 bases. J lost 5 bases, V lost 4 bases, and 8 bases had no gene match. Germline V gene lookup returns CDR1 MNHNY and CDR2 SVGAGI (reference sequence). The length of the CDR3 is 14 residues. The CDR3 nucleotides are TGTGCCAGCAGTTCCTACACAGGGGACGACGAGCAGTACTTC. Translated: CASSSYTGDDEQYF.